These T cell receptor beta chains were read from a single sample in a study of early stage breast cancer tumors. Method: immunoSEQ multiplex PCR; TCRdb's copy keeps in-frame clones and lacks some. Altogether tens of thousands of clones are present, around 53% being singletons, with the ten largest covering around 9%. The sequencing input was breast tumor tissue. The receptors stem from a person aged 45-60 years with breast cancer. Each CDR3 is given with its conserved first and last residue. D genes are given only for firm matches. Only some rows state a clone size, as once, few, many or a class for expanded clones.

v_gene	len	d_gene	abundance	j_gene	CDR3nt	CDR3aa
TRBV29-1	11	NA	few	TRBJ1-2	TGCAGCACCCTCGGTTTAGGAGGCTACACCTTC	CSTLGLGGYTF
TRBV5-1	15	NA	once	TRBJ1-4	TGCGCCAGCACCCCGGGCCTTAGGGAATTTGAAAAACTGTTTTTT	CASTPGLREFEKLFF
TRBV20-1	10	NA	NA	TRBJ1-2	TGCAGTGCAGAGACAGAAGGCTACACCTTC	CSAETEGYTF
TRBV7-4	14	NA	many	TRBJ2-7	TGTGCCAGCAGCCTCAGACAGGTAGACTACGAGCAGTACTTC	CASSLRQVDYEQYF
TRBV19	16	NA	few	TRBJ1-5	TGTGCCAGTAGTATAGATGCAGCGACGGGCAATCAGCCCCAGCATTTT	CASSIDAATGNQPQHF
TRBV6-1	14	NA	NA	TRBJ1-3	TGTGCCAGCAGTGGAGGAGACCCTGGAAACACCATATATTTT	CASSGGDPGNTIYF
TRBV2	12	TRBD2	NA	TRBJ2-7	TGTGCCAGCAACGACGGGAGGGGCGAGCAGTACTTC	CASNDGRGEQYF
TRBV5-1	18	NA	NA	TRBJ1-1	TGCGCCAGCAGCTCCCTGGGGGGTCGGGCTGGTCTGAACACTGAAGCTTTCTTT	CASSSLGGRAGLNTEAFF
TRBV29-1	15	NA	NA	TRBJ2-2	TGCAGCGTTGAAGCCTATGGGGGGCTCAGCGGGGAGCTGTTTTTT	CSVEAYGGLSGELFF
TRBV29-1	13	NA	NA	TRBJ1-2	TGCAGCGTTGAGGACAGAAGGAGCGGTGGCTACACCTTC	CSVEDRRSGGYTF
TRBV7-9	14	NA	NA	TRBJ2-1	TGTGCCAGCAGCTTTGTGTCGGGAGCCAACGAGCAGTTCTTC	CASSFVSGANEQFF
TRBV4-3	17	TRBD2	NA	TRBJ2-7	TGCGCCAGCAGCCAAGATAGTTTAGCGGGAGGGCCCTACGAGCAGTACTTC	CASSQDSLAGGPYEQYF